The 14 T cell receptor beta chains below all came from one sample that was sequenced in a study of cytomegalovirus exposure and HLA in healthy donors. In the PCR, 60 Vbeta and 13 Jbeta primers were used. Only in-frame clones appear in the TCRdb table, and some are missing; sequencing was by immunoSEQ multiplex PCR. The sample yields about 180,000 clones, about 80% seen once. Sequences were obtained from PBMCs. These receptors all stem from a woman in her 30s in good health and CMV-seronegative.

The DNA for the CDR3 is TGTGCCAGTCAAGAACAGGGGGCGATCAATCAGCCCCAGCATTTT. Its protein is CASQEQGAINQPQHF. V gene TRBV19 combines with J gene TRBJ1-5; 9 bases map to TRBD1. Germline CDR1 LNHDA, CDR2 SQIVND (reference sequence). This CDR3 has 15 amino acids. Unmatched junction bases numbered 8, after V lost 8 bases and J lost 3 bases.

This clone has only one observation. The J gene is TRBJ2-5, the V gene TRBV30; weak D call: TRBD2 (6 bases). Trimming shortened V by 0 bases and J by 1 base, and 12 bases separated the two germline ends. The germline V gene has CDR1 GTSNPN and CDR2 SVGIG (reference sequence). This CDR3 is built from 15 residues. CDR3 coding DNA: TGTGCCTGGAGTGTCCAAGCGGGCGTCCAAGAGACCCAGTACTTC. Its protein product is CAWSVQAGVQETQYF.

V gene TRBV21-1 combines with J gene TRBJ2-1; the table's D call, TRBD2, has no DNA check behind it. TRBV21-1 is noted as a pseudogene. The CDR3 totals 15 residues. CDR3 loop: CASSKERWSYNEQFF. CDR3 bases: TGTGCCAGCAGCAAAGAGCGTTGGTCGTACAATGAGCAGTTCTTC.

This chain connects TRBV9 to TRBJ2-3, with D unclear. The germline V gene encodes CDR1 SGDLS and CDR2 YYNGEE. The CDR3 loop spans 13 amino acids. Deletions cut 1 base from V and 0 bases from J, with 3 bases between. The CDR3 here is CASSVTSTDTQYF. CDR3 nucleotide sequence: TGTGCCAGCAGCGTAACTAGCACAGATACGCAGTATTTT. The variable domain in full, with the rest retrieved from reference TRBV9 and TRBJ2-3, is DSGVTQTPKHLITATGQRVTLRCSPRSGDLSVYWYQQSLDQGLQFLIQYYNGEERAKGNILERFSAQQFPDLHSELNLSSLELGDSALYFCASSVTSTDTQYFGPGTRLTVL.

The rearrangement joins TRBV5-4 to TRBJ2-5, with TRBD2 as a possible D gene (6 bases). Trimming cost V 2 bases and J 6 bases, with 14 bases left between them. This CDR3 comprises 14 residues. Germline CDR1 is SGHNT and CDR2 is YYREEE (reference sequence). DNA of the CDR3: TGTGCCAGCAGCTTTTACTTCGGAGGGAAGACCCAGTACTTC. Its translation: CASSFYFGGKTQYF.

The chain carries TRBV27 and TRBJ1-1; no firm D call. Trimming left V 9 bases short and J 1 base short, with 15 bases between. The CDR3 length is 14 residues. The germline gives CDR1 MNHEY, CDR2 SMNVEV (reference sequence). The CDR3 is CARYRGPPNTEAFF. The CDR3, as DNA: TGTGCCAGATACCGAGGGCCCCCGAACACTGAAGCTTTCTTT.

The CDR3: CASSGFGGYTF. The CDR3 DNA follows: TGTGCCAGCTCCGGTTTCGGTGGCTACACCTTC. This chain links TRBV27 with TRBJ1-2; D remains unclear. Germline CDR1 MNHEY, CDR2 SMNVEV (reference sequence). V lost 8 bases and J lost 7, with 11 bases in between. This CDR3 comprises 11 residues.

This clone has more than one count but fewer than ten. V gene TRBV25-1 combines with J gene TRBJ2-2; the D is unclear. The CDR3 runs 12 residues. V dropped 7 bases and J dropped 5 bases, with 8 bases sitting between them. CDR1 is MGHDK and CDR2 is SYGVNS in the germline V gene. The CDR3 bases are TGTGCCAGCAAAATCGGGACCGGGGAGCTGTTTTTT. Its protein product is CASKIGTGELFF.

This sequence joins TRBV6-5 and TRBJ1-3; unclear D gene. The CDR3 spans 14 residues. CDR1 is MNHEY, CDR2 SVGAGI, per germline. V gave up 5 bases and J gave up 0 bases, with 8 bases separating them. CDR3 loop: CASSRSGSGNTIYF. Here the CDR3 DNA reads TGTGCCAGCAGTCGCTCAGGCTCTGGAAACACCATATATTTT.

The chain links TRBV5-1 to TRBJ2-3, with 8 bases that match TRBD2. The CDR3 is 15 residues long. Germline lookup yields CDR1 SGHRS and CDR2 YFSETQ. V shed 0 bases, J shed 1 base, and the junction held 1 base outside the gene matches. The CDR3 region has the DNA TGCGCCAGCAGCTTGGAACTAGCGGGCACAGATACGCAGTATTTT. It yields the protein CASSLELAGTDTQYF.

The chain links TRBV4-3 to TRBJ2-7, with 10 bases identical to TRBD1. From germline, CDR1 is LGHNA and CDR2 YSLEER. This CDR3 comprises 17 residues. Trimming removed 2 bases from V and 3 bases from J; junction bases left unmatched: 10. The CDR3 spells CASSQSRDRGFNYEQYF. The CDR3 DNA sequence: TGCGCCAGCAGCCAAAGCCGGGACAGGGGTTTTAACTACGAGCAGTACTTC.

V is TRBV5-1 and J is TRBJ1-5; TRBD1 agrees at 10 bases. The germline CDR1 and CDR2 sequences are SGHRS and YFSETQ. The CDR3 runs to 15 residues. V trimming: 4 bases; J trimming: 3 bases; junction bases outside the gene matches: 4. CDR3 in DNA: TGCGCCAGCAGCCCCGGGACAGGGGCCAATCAGCCCCAGCATTTT. Protein sequence: CASSPGTGANQPQHF.

The rearrangement joins TRBV18 to TRBJ1-3, with D possibly TRBD1 on 6 matching bases. Per germline, CDR1 KGHSH and CDR2 LQKENI. V was shortened by 6 bases and J by 2 bases, with 14 bases between the two germline ends. This CDR3 is built from 15 residues. The CDR3 DNA follows: TGTGCCAGCTCGCCAACAGGGACCCCTGGAAACACCATATATTTT. This sequence encodes CASSPTGTPGNTIYF.

This chain uses TRBV2 with TRBJ2-7; 11 positions agree with TRBD2. The CDR3 loop spans 14 amino acids. In germline, CDR1 is SNHLY, CDR2 FYNNEI. V was pared by 5 bases and J by 2 bases, with 2 bases of the junction left unmatched. The CDR3 region has the DNA TGTGCCAGCAGTATTAGCGGGGGGGCCTACGAGCAGTACTTC. Translated: CASSISGGAYEQYF.